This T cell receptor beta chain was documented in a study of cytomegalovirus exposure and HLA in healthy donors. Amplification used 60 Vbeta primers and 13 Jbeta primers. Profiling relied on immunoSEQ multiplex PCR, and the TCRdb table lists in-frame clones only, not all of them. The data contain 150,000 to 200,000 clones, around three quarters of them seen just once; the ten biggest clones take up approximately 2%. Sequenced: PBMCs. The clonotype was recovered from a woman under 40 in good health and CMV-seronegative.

The CDR3 coding sequence is TGTGCCAGCAGCTTTAGGGGCACCGGGGAGCTGTTTTTT. Its protein product is CASSFRGTGELFF. V usage is TRBV11-1 and J usage is TRBJ2-2, with a tentative D call TRBD1 (5 bases). In germline, CDR1 is SGHAT, CDR2 FQDESV (reference sequence). Trimming shortened V by 3 bases and J by 4 bases, and 6 bases separated the two germline ends. The CDR3 consists of 13 residues.